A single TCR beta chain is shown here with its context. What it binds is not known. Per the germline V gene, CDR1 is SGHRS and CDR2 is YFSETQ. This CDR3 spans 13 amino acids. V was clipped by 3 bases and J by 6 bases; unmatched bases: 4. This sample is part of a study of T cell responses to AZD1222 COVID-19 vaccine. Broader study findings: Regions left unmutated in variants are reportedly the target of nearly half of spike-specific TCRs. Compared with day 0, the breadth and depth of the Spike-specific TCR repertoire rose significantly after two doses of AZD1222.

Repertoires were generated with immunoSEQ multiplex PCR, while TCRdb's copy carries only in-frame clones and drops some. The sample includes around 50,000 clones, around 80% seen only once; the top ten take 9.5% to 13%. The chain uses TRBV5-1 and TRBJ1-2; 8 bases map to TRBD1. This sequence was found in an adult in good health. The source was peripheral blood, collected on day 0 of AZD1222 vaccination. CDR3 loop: CASSWAGGDGYTF. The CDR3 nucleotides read TGCGCCAGCAGCTGGGCAGGGGGCGATGGCTACACCTTC.